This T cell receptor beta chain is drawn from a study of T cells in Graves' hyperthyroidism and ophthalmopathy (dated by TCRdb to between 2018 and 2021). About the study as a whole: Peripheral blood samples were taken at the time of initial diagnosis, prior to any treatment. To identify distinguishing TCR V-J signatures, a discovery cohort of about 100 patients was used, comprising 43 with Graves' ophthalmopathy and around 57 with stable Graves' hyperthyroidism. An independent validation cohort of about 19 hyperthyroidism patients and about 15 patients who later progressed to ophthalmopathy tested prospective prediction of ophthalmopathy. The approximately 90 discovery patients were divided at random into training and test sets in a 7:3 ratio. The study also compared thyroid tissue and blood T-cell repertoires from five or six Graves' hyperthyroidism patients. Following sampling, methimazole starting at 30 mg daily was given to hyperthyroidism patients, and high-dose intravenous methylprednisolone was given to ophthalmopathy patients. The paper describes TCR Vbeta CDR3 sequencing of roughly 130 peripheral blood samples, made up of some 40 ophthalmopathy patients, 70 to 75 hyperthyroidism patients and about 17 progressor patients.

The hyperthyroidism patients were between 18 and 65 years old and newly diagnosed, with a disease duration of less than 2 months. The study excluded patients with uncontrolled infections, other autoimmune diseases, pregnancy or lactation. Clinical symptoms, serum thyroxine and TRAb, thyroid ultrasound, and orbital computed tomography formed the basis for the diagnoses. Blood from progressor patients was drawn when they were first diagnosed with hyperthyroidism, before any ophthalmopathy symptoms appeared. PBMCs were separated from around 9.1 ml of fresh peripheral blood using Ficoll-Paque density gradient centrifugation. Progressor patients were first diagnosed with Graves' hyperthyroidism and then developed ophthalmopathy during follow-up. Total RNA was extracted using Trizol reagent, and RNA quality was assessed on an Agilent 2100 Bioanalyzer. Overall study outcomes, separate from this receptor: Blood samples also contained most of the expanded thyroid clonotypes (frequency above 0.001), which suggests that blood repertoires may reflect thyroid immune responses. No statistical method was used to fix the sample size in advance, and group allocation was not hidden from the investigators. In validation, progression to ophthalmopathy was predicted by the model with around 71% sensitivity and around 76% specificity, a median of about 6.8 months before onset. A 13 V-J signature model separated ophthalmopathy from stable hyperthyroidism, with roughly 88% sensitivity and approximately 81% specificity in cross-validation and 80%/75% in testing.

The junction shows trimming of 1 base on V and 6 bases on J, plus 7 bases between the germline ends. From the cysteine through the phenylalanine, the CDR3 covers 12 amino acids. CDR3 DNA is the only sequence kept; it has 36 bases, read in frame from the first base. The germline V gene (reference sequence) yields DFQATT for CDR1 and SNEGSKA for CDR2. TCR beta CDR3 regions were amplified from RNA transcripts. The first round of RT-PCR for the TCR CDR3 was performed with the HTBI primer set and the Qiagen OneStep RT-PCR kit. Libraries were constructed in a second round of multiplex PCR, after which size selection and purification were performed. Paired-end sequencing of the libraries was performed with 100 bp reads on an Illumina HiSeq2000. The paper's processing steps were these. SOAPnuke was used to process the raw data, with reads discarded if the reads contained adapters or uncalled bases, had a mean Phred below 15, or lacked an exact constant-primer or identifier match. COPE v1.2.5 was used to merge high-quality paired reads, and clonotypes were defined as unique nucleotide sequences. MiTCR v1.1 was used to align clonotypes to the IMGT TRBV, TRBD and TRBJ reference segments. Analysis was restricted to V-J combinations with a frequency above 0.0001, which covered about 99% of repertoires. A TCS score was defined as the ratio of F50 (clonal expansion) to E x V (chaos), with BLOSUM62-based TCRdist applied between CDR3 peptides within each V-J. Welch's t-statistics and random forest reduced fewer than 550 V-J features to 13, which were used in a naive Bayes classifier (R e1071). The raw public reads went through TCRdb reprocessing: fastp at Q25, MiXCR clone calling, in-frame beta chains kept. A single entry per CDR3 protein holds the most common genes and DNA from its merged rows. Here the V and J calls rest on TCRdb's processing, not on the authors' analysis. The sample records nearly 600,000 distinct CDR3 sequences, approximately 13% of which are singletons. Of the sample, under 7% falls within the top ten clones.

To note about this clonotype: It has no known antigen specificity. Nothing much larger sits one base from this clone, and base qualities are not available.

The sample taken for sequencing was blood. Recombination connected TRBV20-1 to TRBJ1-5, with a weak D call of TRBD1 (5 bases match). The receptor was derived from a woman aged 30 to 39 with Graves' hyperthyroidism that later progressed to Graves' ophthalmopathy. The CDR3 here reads CSARGGVQPQHF. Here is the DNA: TGCAGTGCTAGAGGGGGGGTTCAGCCCCAGCATTTT.